This passage covers 23 T cell receptor beta chains from one sample sequenced in a study of blood T cell repertoires in COVID-19. Assay: immunoSEQ multiplex PCR; the TCRdb copy retains only in-frame clones and omits some. This sample carries 150,000 to 200,000 clones, approximately 78% of them seen once, and the ten largest clones take approximately 10%. What was sequenced was peripheral blood. Receptors originate from a human donor in a cohort sampled during active COVID-19.

The chain recombines TRBV9 with TRBJ2-1; 14 bases map to TRBD2. CDR3 length: 18 residues. The germline CDR1 and CDR2 sequences are SGDLS and YYNGEE. Trimming cost V 4 bases and J 0 bases; bases outside gene matches: 6. The CDR3 nucleotides are TGTGCCAGCAGCCGAAGACTAGCGGGGGGGAGCTCCTACAATGAGCAGTTCTTC. Amino acid sequence: CASSRRLAGGSSYNEQFF.

In nucleotides, the CDR3 is TGTGCCAGCAGCACGCGGGGGGCAGATACCTACGAGCAGTACTTC. It encodes CASSTRGADTYEQYF. The rearrangement uses TRBV9 and TRBJ2-7, with 8 nucleotides matching TRBD2. The CDR3 runs 15 residues. V lost 4 bases and J lost 2; bases outside the gene matches: 8. Germline assignment: CDR1 SGDLS and CDR2 YYNGEE.

This sequence joins TRBV5-4 and TRBJ1-1, with D uncertain. The V gene lost 4 bases and the J gene lost 2 bases, with 12 bases spanning the gap. The CDR3 contains 14 residues. Germline CDR1 and CDR2: SGHNT and YYREEE (reference sequence). DNA for the CDR3: TGTGCCAGCAGCATGATAGAGATCAACACTGAAGCTTTCTTT. Translating it yields CASSMIEINTEAFF.

This CDR3 reads CASSKETSVSYEQYF. The CDR3 DNA reads as TGTGCCAGCAGTAAAGAAACTAGCGTCTCCTACGAGCAGTACTTC. The rearrangement links TRBV27 to TRBJ2-7; 7 nucleotides agree with TRBD2. Germline CDR1 MNHEY, CDR2 SMNVEV (reference sequence). V shed 5 bases, J shed 0 bases, and the junction held 7 bases outside the gene matches. The CDR3 totals 15 residues.

This clone appeared a few times. V gene TRBV30 combines with J gene TRBJ1-1; TRBD1 might be the D (6 bases). Germline lookup yields CDR1 GTSNPN and CDR2 SVGIG (reference sequence). The CDR3 totals 13 residues. The CDR3 bases are TGTGTCCAAGCGGGGGCAGCAGGCACTGAAGCTTTCTTT. Encoded protein: CVQAGAAGTEAFF.

The chain is built from TRBV6-5 and TRBJ2-7, with 10 bases that match TRBD2. The V gene's germline CDR1 is MNHEY and CDR2 SVGAGI. The CDR3 sequence is 15 residues long. The J segment lost 0 bases and the V segment lost 7 bases, leaving 6 bases of the junction unmatched. The DNA for the CDR3 is TGTGCCAGCACCCGGACTAGCGGCTTCTCCTACGAGCAGTACTTC. Translating gives CASTRTSGFSYEQYF.

This sequence joins TRBV6-5 and TRBJ1-5, with TRBD1 identical over 8 bases. V was pared by 9 bases and J by 4 bases, with 8 bases of the junction left unmatched. Germline lookup yields CDR1 MNHEY and CDR2 SVGAGI. This CDR3 is 14 amino acids long. In nucleotides, the CDR3 is TGTGCCAGTTCCGACAGGGGCCGGAATCAGCCCCAGCATTTT. The encoded protein is CASSDRGRNQPQHF.

The rearrangement uses TRBV28 and TRBJ2-7, with 9 bases identical to TRBD1. Germline lookup yields CDR1 MDHEN and CDR2 SYDVKM. V was clipped by 4 bases and J by 3 bases; unmatched bases: 10. The CDR3 covers 16 residues. The CDR3 protein is CASSSPGQGFGYEQYF. For the CDR3, the DNA is TGTGCCAGCAGTTCCCCGGGACAGGGATTTGGCTACGAGCAGTACTTC.

The chain couples TRBV19 to TRBJ1-5; the match to TRBD1 covers 7 bases. Germline V CDR1 and CDR2: LNHDA, SQIVND (reference sequence). The CDR3 length is 14 residues. Trimming at V came to 9 bases and at J to 6 bases, leaving 11 bases not matched to a gene. CDR3 loop: CASHRKGASQPQHF. CDR3 nucleotide sequence: TGTGCCAGCCACCGTAAGGGGGCAAGTCAGCCCCAGCATTTT.

The chain links TRBV7-2 to TRBJ1-6, with 7 positions matching TRBD1. This CDR3 has 15 amino acids. Germline V gene sequence: CDR1 SGHTA, CDR2 FQGNSA. V lost 3 bases, J lost 10 bases, and 9 bases stayed unmatched. Written as DNA, the CDR3 is TGTGCCAGCAGCTTCCTACAGGGGCAGAGGTCACCCCTCCACTTT. Its protein product is CASSFLQGQRSPLHF. The entire variable domain, with the rest obtained from reference TRBV7-2 and TRBJ1-6, is as follows: GAGVSQSPSNKVTEKGKDVELRCDPISGHTALYWYRQSLGQGLEFLIYFQGNSAPDKSGLPSDRFSAERTGGSVSTLTIQRTQQEDSAVYLCASSFLQGQRSPLHFGNGTRLTVT.

CDR3: CASSFRSGGYTDTQYF. DNA of the CDR3: TGTGCCAGCAGTTTCCGTAGCGGGGGATACACAGATACGCAGTATTTT. J is TRBJ2-3 and V is TRBV28; 9 positions match TRBD2. Unmatched junction bases numbered 6, after V lost 3 bases and J lost 2 bases. Germline CDR1 is MDHEN and CDR2 is SYDVKM. The CDR3 is 16 amino acids.

The V gene is TRBV19, the J gene TRBJ1-6; 8 nucleotides line up with TRBD1. Germline V lookup: CDR1 LNHDA, CDR2 SQIVND (reference sequence). V shed 9 bases, J shed 9 bases, and the junction held 10 bases outside the gene matches. The CDR3 runs to 14 residues. Here the CDR3 DNA reads TGTGCCAGGGATGACAGGGGTGGTGGTTCACCCCTCCACTTT. Encoded protein: CARDDRGGGSPLHF.

This clone was found a few times. DNA for the CDR3: TGTGCCAGCAGCTTTCTAGCAGAGACCCAGTACTTC. Its protein product is CASSFLAETQYF. This chain joins TRBV7-2 and TRBJ2-5; D might be TRBD2 (5 bases). Trimming took off 3 bases at V and 4 bases at J, with 6 bases between the two ends. This CDR3 is 12 amino acids long. Germline CDR1 and CDR2: SGHTA and FQGNSA.

The V call is TRBV5-1, the J call TRBJ1-4, with 12 bases fitting TRBD1. In germline, CDR1 is SGHRS, CDR2 YFSETQ. Germline trimming cut 6 bases from V and 5 bases from J; bases unmatched to any gene: 5. This CDR3 spans 15 amino acids. DNA for the CDR3: TGCGCCAGCACCAGGGACAGGGGGCGGAATGAAAAACTGTTTTTT. Residues: CASTRDRGRNEKLFF.

The J gene is TRBJ2-7, the V gene TRBV4-3, with a possible D match to TRBD2 (6 bases). This CDR3 spans 15 amino acids. The germline V and J ends were trimmed by 0 bases and 4 bases, with 13 bases remaining between them. CDR1 LGHNA and CDR2 YSLEER come from the germline V gene. In DNA form, the CDR3 reads TGCGCCAGCAGCCAAGATCTCCGGGGGAATTACGAGCAGTACTTC. Translating gives CASSQDLRGNYEQYF.

This chain links TRBV5-6 with TRBJ2-2; weak D call: TRBD2 (6 bases). Germline CDR1 reads SGHDT; CDR2 reads YYEEEE. The CDR3 length is 13 residues. V lost 3 bases to trimming and J lost 6 bases, with 9 bases between them. The CDR3 DNA reads as TGTGCCAGCAGCTCACTAGCACCCGGGGAGCTGTTTTTT. This sequence encodes CASSSLAPGELFF.

The rearrangement joins TRBV6-5 to TRBJ2-7; 7 nucleotides agree with TRBD2. This CDR3 is built from 13 residues. The V and J ends lost 6 bases and 5 bases, in that order; junction bases with no gene match: 7. CDR1 is MNHEY, CDR2 SVGAGI, per germline. CDR3 amino acids: CASRGGSAHEQYF. CDR3 coding DNA: TGTGCCAGCAGGGGGGGGTCCGCGCACGAGCAGTACTTC.

In this sample, this clone turned up a few times. The chain has TRBV3-1 (or the pseudogene TRBV3-2) and TRBJ1-2; no clear D. V was pared by 0 bases and J by 1 base, with 6 bases between. From germline, CDR1 is LGHDT and CDR2 YNNKEL (reference sequence). This CDR3 has 14 residues. This CDR3 reads CASSQDRSNYGYTF. The CDR3 nucleotides are TGTGCCAGCAGCCAAGACAGAAGTAACTATGGCTACACCTTC.

This chain uses TRBV5-1 with TRBJ1-1; weak D call: TRBD1 (6 bases). Trimming removed 8 bases at V and 6 bases at J, with 14 bases between. Germline V gives CDR1 SGHRS, CDR2 YFSETQ. This CDR3 is 12 amino acids long. The CDR3 loop reads CASRGEGAEAFF. For the CDR3, the DNA is TGCGCCAGTCGAGGTGAGGGGGCTGAAGCTTTCTTT.

The gene calls are TRBV6-5 and TRBJ2-1; 8 nucleotides line up with TRBD2. This CDR3 contains 15 residues. Germline V lookup: CDR1 MNHEY, CDR2 SVGAGI. The V and J ends lost 5 bases and 7 bases, in that order; junction bases with no gene match: 10. In nucleotides, the CDR3 is TGTGCCAGCAGTCCGGCCTGGACGGGAGGGAATGAGCAGTTCTTC. This translates into CASSPAWTGGNEQFF.

This clone was recorded many times. The CDR3 sequence is CASSWSGGGRDEQYF. CDR3 sequence (DNA): TGTGCCAGCAGTTGGTCCGGGGGGGGGCGCGACGAGCAGTACTTC. V usage is TRBV27 and J usage is TRBJ2-7, with TRBD2 matching over 8 bases. Germline CDR1 reads MNHEY; CDR2 reads SMNVEV (reference sequence). This CDR3 comprises 15 residues. V was clipped by 4 bases and J by 5 bases; unmatched bases: 10.

The gene calls are TRBV28 and TRBJ2-3; TRBD1 matches at 10 bases. V gave up 8 bases and J gave up 5 bases; unmatched junction bases: 16. The germline V gene has CDR1 MDHEN and CDR2 SYDVKM. The CDR3 extends over 17 amino acids. The CDR3, as DNA: TGTGCCAGCCTCCCCTGGGCCGGGACAGGGGCGGAAGATACGCAGTATTTT. Translated, it gives CASLPWAGTGAEDTQYF.

This clone came up a few times. This chain connects TRBV6-5 to TRBJ2-5; no clear D gene. CDR1 is MNHEY, CDR2 SVGAGI, per germline. This CDR3 is 14 amino acids long. Between the trimmed V and J ends, which lost 6 bases and 5 bases, there was a span of 16 bases. The CDR3 protein is CASSIGLVRETQYF. In DNA form, the CDR3 reads TGTGCCAGCAGCATTGGGCTCGTTAGGGAGACCCAGTACTTC.